Below, one T cell receptor beta chain is given with its context. This clonotype showed up many times. Its antigen is currently not known. Base qualities were left out, and no much larger clone turns up one base away. Including cysteine and phenylalanine, the CDR3 has 13 amino acids. The DNA shown is the 39-base CDR3, in frame from base 1. V loses 10 bases of germline sequence and J loses 2 bases, and the interval between the two ends is 12 bases. CDR1 and CDR2 (MNHEY, SVGAGI) derive from the germline V gene. Taken with the paper, the label for treatment or condition translates to: in vitro stimulation with specific CMV peptide epitopes to enrich CMV-specific T cells. Sequencer: Illumina HiSeq 1500. TCRdb trimmed public reads at Q25 via fastp, called clones via MiXCR and kept in-frame beta chains. Each record represents a unique CDR3 protein, reported with the most common genes and DNA among its rows. The sample includes 250,000 to 300,000 distinct CDR3 sequences, with roughly 21% observed a single time. Together, the top ten hold roughly a fifth of the sample.

This sample is part of a study of T cell repertoires in cytomegalovirus infection (dated by TCRdb to about 2019). With regard to the full study: Peptide stimulations targeted recently identified HLA-C-restricted CMV epitopes, whose presentation resists viral immunomodulation, together with well-studied HLA-B-restricted epitopes. The HLA type of each donor mattered for the analysis, because public TCR beta signatures pointed to carriage of CMV infection along with the matching HLA type.

Here is what the overall study found, with its caveats: In both this cohort and an independent cohort of over 350 donors, the cumulative frequency of public TCR beta family members distinguished carriers of CMV infection plus the relevant HLA type. The ex vivo response was dominated by HLA-C-restricted CMV-specific TCR beta clonotypes, and the single most frequent clonotype in two of eight donors was supplied by these HLA-C-restricted clonotypes.

The sample here was cultured PBMCs, taken from culture after CMV antigen stimulation. This TCR derives from a human donor in good health (CMV status not recorded). Some clones in this sample may be carry-over from other donors' samples. Recombination connected TRBV6-5 to TRBJ1-3; the best D guess is TRBD1, with 6 bases matching. The sequenced DNA: TGTGCCACCACAGGGTTAACTGGAAACACCATATATTTT. The translation is CATTGLTGNTIYF.